These 16 T cell receptor beta chains were sequenced from one sample in a study of T cells after yellow fever vaccination. TCRdb independently ran MiXCR on the 5' RACE reads; one entry per CDR3 protein. The sample holds around 320,000 distinct CDR3 sequences, about 4.5% seen once. Sequencing used PBMCs, obtained 15 days after the yellow fever booster vaccination. The receptor source for this set is a man in his late teens or twenties who received the YFV17D yellow fever vaccine.

The sample holds many counts of this clonotype. This chain joins TRBV27 and TRBJ2-7, with 11 nucleotides matching TRBD2. V lost 5 bases to trimming and J lost 3 bases; unmatched junction nucleotides: 3. The CDR3 extends over 14 amino acids. Per the germline V gene, CDR1 is MNHEY and CDR2 is SMNVEV (reference sequence). CDR3 amino acids: CASSRLAGHYEQYV. The DNA of the CDR3 is TGTGCCAGCAGTCGACTAGCGGGGCACTACGAGCAGTACGTC.

In its sample, this clonotype was seen many times. V is TRBV7-2 and J is TRBJ2-7; D not resolved. Trimming removed 4 bases from V and 3 bases from J, with 16 bases in between. Germline values: CDR1 SGHTA, CDR2 FQGNSA. This CDR3 contains 15 residues. The DNA for the CDR3 is TGTGCCAGCAGCTCAAGGAAAGTCCTCAGCTACGAGCAGTACGTC. It specifies CASSSRKVLSYEQYV.

Only a few counts were recorded for this clonotype. The CDR3 protein is CASSVSHTGELFF. In DNA, the CDR3 is TGTGCCAGCAGCGTCTCCCACACCGGGGAGCTGTTTTTT. The genes are TRBV7-3 and TRBJ2-2; no firm D call. Trimming took off 5 bases at V and 3 bases at J, with 7 bases between the two ends. Germline V lookup: CDR1 SGHTA, CDR2 FQGTGA. The CDR3 is 13 residues long.

The chain combines TRBV6-5 with TRBJ1-6, with TRBD1 identical over 8 bases. The CDR3 is 15 residues long. Germline values: CDR1 MNHEY, CDR2 SVGAGI. V shed 6 bases and J 5 bases; nucleotides not matched to a gene: 6. CDR3: CASRDGTGHNSPLHF. The CDR3, as DNA: TGTGCCAGCAGAGATGGGACAGGTCATAATTCACCCCTCCACTTT.

This clonotype came up a few times. The CDR3 DNA sequence: TGTGCCAGTAGTCCTCGGGTGATTATAGGGACTGAAGCTTTCTTT. Residues: CASSPRVIIGTEAFF. The J gene is TRBJ1-1, the V gene TRBV19; D ambiguous. The V gene lost 5 bases and the J gene lost 5 bases, with 18 bases spanning the gap. The germline CDR1 and CDR2 sequences are LNHDA and SQIVND (reference sequence). The CDR3 covers 15 residues.

This clonotype showed up just a few times. V gene TRBV5-4 combines with J gene TRBJ2-1; 8 bases agree with TRBD2. This CDR3 has 14 residues. The trim removed 6 bases at V and 6 bases at J, leaving 8 bases unmatched. Germline loops: CDR1 SGHNT, CDR2 YYREEE (reference sequence). DNA for the CDR3: TGTGCCAGCACGACTAGCGTTGACACCAATGAGCAGTTCTTC. This translates into CASTTSVDTNEQFF.

This clonotype has at least ten counts. The gene calls are TRBV18 and TRBJ2-7; tentative D call: TRBD1 (5 bases). The CDR3 loop spans 12 amino acids. V was pared by 8 bases and J by 7 bases, with 15 bases between. Per the germline V gene, CDR1 is KGHSH and CDR2 is LQKENI. The CDR3 DNA sequence: TGTGCCAGCAGCCCAGGGCGCGGAGAGCAGTACTTC. Translation: CASSPGRGEQYF.

The rearrangement uses TRBV7-2 and TRBJ1-5; no clear D. There are 15 residues in the CDR3. Germline V gene lookup returns CDR1 SGHTA and CDR2 FQGNSA. Deletions cut 3 bases from V and 0 bases from J, with 9 bases between. CDR3 in DNA: TGTGCCAGCAGCTTCTCGGGGTATAGCAATCAGCCCCAGCATTTT. It is translated as CASSFSGYSNQPQHF.

This clonotype has at least ten counts. V and J are TRBV19 and TRBJ1-3; weak D call: TRBD1 (6 bases). Germline V lookup: CDR1 LNHDA, CDR2 SQIVND (reference sequence). Between the trimmed V and J ends, which lost 9 bases and 0 bases, there was a span of 12 bases. This CDR3 spans 14 amino acids. The CDR3 sequence is CASGQSVSGNTIYF. The CDR3 bases are TGTGCCAGCGGACAGAGCGTCTCTGGAAACACCATATATTTT.

This chain links TRBV4-3 with TRBJ1-2; 7 bases are shared with TRBD1. The CDR3 length is 15 residues. The ends lost 0 bases at V and 8 bases at J; junction bases unmatched: 9. The germline V gene encodes CDR1 LGHNA and CDR2 YSLEER. CDR3 nucleotides: TGCGCCAGCAGCCAAGATCGGGCAGGGGGACTCGGCTACACCTTC. Its protein product is CASSQDRAGGLGYTF.

The rearrangement links TRBV20-1 to TRBJ1-5; a weak D match, TRBD1 (6 bases). Germline values: CDR1 DFQATT, CDR2 SNEGSKA (reference sequence). With 1 base removed from V and 3 bases from J, the gap between germline ends came to 13 bases. The CDR3 is made up of 15 amino acids. The CDR3 DNA follows: TGCAGTGCTAGAGTCCAGGGGCGGTTCAATCAGCCCCAGCATTTT. This gives the protein CSARVQGRFNQPQHF.

This clonotype appeared many times. The rearrangement links TRBV12-3 or TRBV12-4 to TRBJ1-1; TRBD1 matches 9 bases. The CDR3 runs 15 residues. Trimming at V came to 5 bases and at J to 4 bases, leaving 8 bases not matched to a gene. In nucleotides, the CDR3 is TGTGCCAGCAGTCGGATGCCGACAGGGGGCACTGAAGCTTTCTTT. Translating gives CASSRMPTGGTEAFF.

This clonotype was counted many times. The V call is TRBV6-5, the J call TRBJ1-6, with D possibly TRBD1 on 6 matching bases. The V end lost 10 bases, the J end lost 5 bases, and 9 bases lay between the germline ends. The V gene's germline CDR1 is MNHEY and CDR2 SVGAGI. This CDR3 has 12 amino acids. The CDR3 DNA is TGTGCCACATGGGACAATAATTCACCCCTCCACTTT. It yields the protein CATWDNNSPLHF.

The chain joins TRBV20-1 to TRBJ2-3; 12 positions match TRBD2. This CDR3 contains 16 residues. Germline CDR1 is DFQATT and CDR2 is SNEGSKA (reference sequence). The V segment lost 2 bases and the J segment 7 bases; nucleotides outside the gene matches: 10. CDR3 sequence reads: CSARLNLAGGDHTQYF. As DNA, the CDR3 is TGCAGTGCTAGACTCAACCTAGCGGGGGGGGACCATACGCAGTATTTT.

J is TRBJ1-2 and V is TRBV29-1; maybe TRBD1 (5 bases). Trimming pared 3 bases from V and 8 bases from J, leaving 16 bases between. CDR1 and CDR2 from the germline V gene are SQVTM and ANQGSEA. There are 13 residues in the CDR3. The CDR3 region is CSVEDGQGNGYTF. For the CDR3, the DNA is TGCAGCGTTGAGGATGGTCAGGGTAACGGCTACACCTTC. Full variable domain (missing parts from reference TRBV29-1 and TRBJ1-2): SAVISQKPSRDICQRGTSLTIQCQVDSQVTMMFWYRQQPGQSLTLIATANQGSEATYESGFVIDKFPISRPNLTFSTLTVSNMSPEDSSIYLCSVEDGQGNGYTFGSGTRLTVV.

The rearrangement links TRBV6-6 to TRBJ1-5; D is uncertain. The CDR3 totals 15 residues. Germline V gene sequence: CDR1 MNHNY, CDR2 SVGAGI (reference sequence). V was clipped by 2 bases and J by 4 bases, with 12 bases between them. The CDR3 DNA is TGTGCCAGCAGTTACCGACGACAAGATAATCAGCCCCAGCATTTT. Its protein is CASSYRRQDNQPQHF.